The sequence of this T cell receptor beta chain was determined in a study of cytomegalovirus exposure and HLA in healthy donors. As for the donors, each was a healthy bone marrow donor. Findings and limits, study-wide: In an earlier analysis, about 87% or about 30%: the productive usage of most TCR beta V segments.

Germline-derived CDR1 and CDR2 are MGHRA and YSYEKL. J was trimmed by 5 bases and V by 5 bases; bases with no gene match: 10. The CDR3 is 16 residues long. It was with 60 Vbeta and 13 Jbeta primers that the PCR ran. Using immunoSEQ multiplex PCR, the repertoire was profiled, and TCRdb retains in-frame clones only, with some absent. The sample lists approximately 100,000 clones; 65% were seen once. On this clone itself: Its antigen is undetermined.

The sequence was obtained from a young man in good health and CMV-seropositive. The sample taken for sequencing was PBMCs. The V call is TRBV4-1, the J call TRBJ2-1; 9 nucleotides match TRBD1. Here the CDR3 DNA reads TGCGCCAGCAGCACCCGACAGGGGGATACGCACAATGAGCAGTTCTTC. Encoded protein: CASSTRQGDTHNEQFF.